These 3 T cell receptor beta chains share one sample of origin, sequenced in a study of cytomegalovirus exposure and HLA in healthy donors. The study ran its PCR with 60 Vbeta and 13 Jbeta primers. TCRdb's table, derived via immunoSEQ multiplex PCR, lists solely in-frame clones and lacks some. The sample shows fewer than 70,000 clones, around 80% of them seen only once. Source material: PBMCs. The receptor source for this set is a woman in her 40s in good health and CMV-seronegative.

The gene calls are TRBV19 and TRBJ2-1; D is uncertain. CDR3 length: 13 amino acids. Germline V gene sequence: CDR1 LNHDA, CDR2 SQIVND (reference sequence). V shed 10 bases and J shed 2 bases, with 12 bases lying between them. CDR3 nucleotides: TGTGCCACTGTGACTCCTACCTACAATGAGCAGTTCTTC. Protein product: CATVTPTYNEQFF.

This chain uses TRBV7-6 with TRBJ2-7; no clear D gene. CDR1 is SGHVS, CDR2 FNYEAQ, per germline. This CDR3 is built from 12 residues. V shed 1 base and J shed 9 bases, with 10 bases lying between them. The CDR3 is CASSLVVKPQYF. Written as DNA, the CDR3 is TGTGCCAGCAGCTTAGTTGTGAAGCCGCAGTACTTC.

This clone has just a few counts. The genes are TRBV19 and TRBJ1-1; maybe TRBD1 (5 bases). Germline CDR1 is LNHDA and CDR2 is SQIVND (reference sequence). The CDR3 consists of 13 residues. The V and J ends lost 7 bases and 3 bases respectively, with 12 bases between them. CDR3 loop: CASNKGQDTEAFF. The CDR3, as DNA: TGTGCCAGTAACAAGGGGCAGGACACTGAAGCTTTCTTT. Looking up the rest from reference TRBV19 and TRBJ1-1 gives the full variable domain: DGGITQSPKYLFRKEGQNVTLSCEQNLNHDAMYWYRQDPGQGLRLIYYSQIVNDFQKGDIAEGYSVSREKKESFPLTVTSAQKNPTAFYLCASNKGQDTEAFFGQGTRLTVV.